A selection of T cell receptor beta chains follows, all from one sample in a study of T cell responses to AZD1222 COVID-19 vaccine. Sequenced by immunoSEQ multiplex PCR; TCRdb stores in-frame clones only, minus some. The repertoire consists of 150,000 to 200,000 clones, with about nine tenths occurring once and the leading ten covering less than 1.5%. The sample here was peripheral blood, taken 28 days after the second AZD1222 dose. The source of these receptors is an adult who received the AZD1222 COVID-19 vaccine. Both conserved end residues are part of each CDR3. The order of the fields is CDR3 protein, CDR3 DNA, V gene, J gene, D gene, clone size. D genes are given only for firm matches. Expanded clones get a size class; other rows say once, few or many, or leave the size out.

CDR3: CASSLGGDLAPLHF; DNA: TGTGCCAGCAGCTTAGGAGGGGATTTGGCACCCCTCCACTTT; V: TRBV7-3; J: TRBJ1-6; D: .; size: once
CDR3: CASSLALGEGTDTQYF; DNA: TGTGCCAGCAGCTTAGCTCTCGGGGAGGGCACAGATACGCAGTATTTT; V: TRBV7-7; J: TRBJ2-3; D: .; size: .
CDR3: CASSPPGQGSDTIYF; DNA: TGTGCCAGCTCACCACCGGGACAGGGAAGCGACACCATATATTTT; V: TRBV18; J: TRBJ1-3; D: TRBD1; size: .
CDR3: CASSFGTDYGYTF; DNA: TGTGCCAGCAGTTTTGGGACAGACTATGGCTACACCTTC; V: TRBV27; J: TRBJ1-2; D: TRBD1; size: .
CDR3: CASTLVREAGQVGYNEQFF; DNA: TGTGCCAGCACCCTCGTACGGGAGGCGGGACAGGTGGGTTACAATGAGCAGTTCTTC; V: TRBV27; J: TRBJ2-1; D: .; size: .
CDR3: CATWTGDGYTF; DNA: TGTGCCACCTGGACAGGGGATGGCTACACCTTC; V: TRBV27; J: TRBJ1-2; D: TRBD1; size: .
CDR3: CASRDSRSSYNEQFF; DNA: TGTGCCAGTAGGGACAGCCGGAGCTCCTACAATGAGCAGTTCTTC; V: TRBV19; J: TRBJ2-1; D: .; size: .
CDR3: CASSQDKETFSGNTIYF; DNA: TGTGCCAGCAGCCAAGATAAAGAGACATTCTCTGGAAACACCATATATTTT; V: TRBV4-2; J: TRBJ1-3; D: .; size: .
CDR3: CASSYQGDEAFF; DNA: TGCGCCAGCAGCTACCAGGGGGATGAAGCTTTCTTT; V: TRBV5-1; J: TRBJ1-1; D: TRBD1; size: .
CDR3: CASSQDSGSGYTF; DNA: TGTGCCAGCAGCCAAGATAGCGGGTCTGGCTACACCTTC; V: TRBV14; J: TRBJ1-2; D: .; size: .
CDR3: CASSLGGKGDKFF; DNA: TGTGCCAGCAGCTTAGGGGGTAAAGGGGATAAGTTCTTC; V: TRBV7-9; J: TRBJ2-1; D: .; size: .
CDR3: CASSWTTHTDTQYF; DNA: TGCGCCAGCAGTTGGACTACTCACACAGATACGCAGTATTTT; V: TRBV10-2; J: TRBJ2-3; D: .; size: .
CDR3: CASVGIRAGGAYEQYF; DNA: TGTGCCAGTGTCGGGATCAGAGCGGGAGGGGCCTACGAGCAGTACTTC; V: TRBV28; J: TRBJ2-7; D: TRBD2; size: .
CDR3: CASSEPTGLAEAFF; DNA: TGTGCCAGCAGTGAGCCCACGGGCCTGGCTGAAGCTTTCTTT; V: TRBV6-1; J: TRBJ1-1; D: .; size: .
CDR3: CASSLVSGIVAGELFF; DNA: TGTGCCAGCAGCTTAGTTAGCGGGATAGTGGCCGGGGAGCTGTTTTTT; V: TRBV11-1; J: TRBJ2-2; D: TRBD2; size: .
CDR3: CASQLTSGDYEQYF; DNA: TGCGCCAGCCAGCTGACTAGCGGGGACTACGAGCAGTACTTC; V: TRBV5-1; J: TRBJ2-7; D: TRBD2; size: .
CDR3: CSASPPGLALYTQYF; DNA: TGCAGTGCTAGTCCCCCGGGACTAGCTCTGTATACGCAGTATTTT; V: TRBV20-1; J: TRBJ2-3; D: TRBD2; size: .
CDR3: CASSLEWGGQGEAFF; DNA: TGTGCCAGCAGCTTGGAATGGGGGGGCCAGGGTGAAGCTTTCTTT; V: TRBV5-5; J: TRBJ1-1; D: .; size: .
CDR3: CASSIGRTNTEAFF; DNA: TGTGCCAGTAGTATAGGCAGAACGAACACTGAAGCTTTCTTT; V: TRBV19; J: TRBJ1-1; D: .; size: .
CDR3: CASTPGLAGESSHEQYF; DNA: TGTGCCAGTACCCCGGGACTAGCGGGAGAGTCTTCCCACGAGCAGTACTTC; V: TRBV19; J: TRBJ2-7; D: TRBD2; size: .
CDR3: CASSLTAQETQYF; DNA: TGTGCCAGCAGTTTAACAGCACAAGAGACCCAGTACTTC; V: TRBV25-1; J: TRBJ2-5; D: .; size: .
CDR3: CASSPFLAGGENEQFF; DNA: TGTGCCAGCAGCCCCTTCCTAGCGGGGGGAGAAAATGAGCAGTTCTTC; V: TRBV7-2; J: TRBJ2-1; D: TRBD2; size: .
CDR3: CASSIGQDINQPQHF; DNA: TGTGCCAGTAGTATCGGCCAGGACATCAATCAGCCCCAGCATTTT; V: TRBV19; J: TRBJ1-5; D: .; size: .
CDR3: CASSFEQGTEAFF; DNA: TGTGCCAGCAGTTTTGAACAGGGGACTGAAGCTTTCTTT; V: TRBV27; J: TRBJ1-1; D: TRBD1; size: .
CDR3: CASSFVGPDTQYF; DNA: TGTGCCAGCAGTTTTGTGGGCCCAGATACGCAGTATTTT; V: TRBV27; J: TRBJ2-3; D: .; size: .
CDR3: CASRRDGVRNTEAFF; DNA: TGTGCCAGCAGGCGAGATGGGGTGAGGAACACTGAAGCTTTCTTT; V: TRBV6-5; J: TRBJ1-1; D: .; size: once
CDR3: CASSLDGTGGSYEQYF; DNA: TGTGCCAGCAGCTTAGATGGCACAGGGGGCTCCTACGAGCAGTACTTC; V: TRBV7-9; J: TRBJ2-7; D: TRBD1; size: .
CDR3: CASSQDGQGAHNKWETQYF; DNA: TGTGCCAGCAGCCAGGATGGCCAGGGGGCACACAACAAGTGGGAGACCCAGTACTTC; V: TRBV14; J: TRBJ2-5; D: TRBD1; size: .
CDR3: CSVVDRTSSETQYF; DNA: TGCAGCGTTGTCGATAGGACCTCCTCGGAGACCCAGTACTTC; V: TRBV29-1; J: TRBJ2-5; D: .; size: .
CDR3: CSVTGQDNEKLFF; DNA: TGCAGCGTGACGGGACAGGATAATGAAAAACTGTTTTTT; V: TRBV29-1; J: TRBJ1-4; D: TRBD1; size: once
CDR3: CASSQGLAGTAETQYF; DNA: TGTGCCAGCTCACAAGGACTAGCGGGGACCGCAGAGACCCAGTACTTC; V: TRBV18; J: TRBJ2-5; D: TRBD2; size: .
CDR3: CASSLGPGTGSPNQPQHF; DNA: TGCGCCAGCAGCTTGGGGCCCGGGACAGGGAGCCCCAATCAGCCCCAGCATTTT; V: TRBV5-1; J: TRBJ1-5; D: TRBD1; size: .
CDR3: CATSDSRRDYGYTF; DNA: TGTGCCACCAGTGATTCGCGCAGGGACTATGGCTACACCTTC; V: TRBV24-1; J: TRBJ1-2; D: .; size: .
CDR3: CASSSRTSVPYEQYF; DNA: TGTGCCAGCAGTTCCCGGACTAGCGTCCCCTACGAGCAGTACTTC; V: TRBV27; J: TRBJ2-7; D: TRBD2; size: .
CDR3: CASSAGTGPNEQYF; DNA: TGCGCCAGCAGCGCCGGGACAGGGCCAAACGAGCAGTACTTC; V: TRBV10-1; J: TRBJ2-7; D: TRBD1; size: .
CDR3: CASSRDRGLDGYTF; DNA: TGTGCCAGCAGTCGGGACAGGGGGCTGGATGGCTACACCTTC; V: TRBV27; J: TRBJ1-2; D: TRBD1; size: .
CDR3: CSATERTGTEAFF; DNA: TGCAGTGCTACTGAAAGAACAGGCACTGAAGCTTTCTTT; V: TRBV20-1; J: TRBJ1-1; D: .; size: .
CDR3: CASSLGPLGNTIYF; DNA: TGTGCCAGCAGCTTGGGACCACTTGGAAACACCATATATTTT; V: TRBV7-9; J: TRBJ1-3; D: .; size: .
CDR3: CASSLAGGDEQYF; DNA: TGCGCCAGCAGCTTGGCTGGGGGCGACGAGCAGTACTTC; V: TRBV5-1; J: TRBJ2-7; D: .; size: .
CDR3: CAISAGGQERNTIYF; DNA: TGTGCCATCAGTGCGGGTGGACAGGAGAGAAACACCATATATTTT; V: TRBV10-3; J: TRBJ1-3; D: TRBD1; size: .
CDR3: CASSYGQANTGELFF; DNA: TGTGCCAGCAGTTATGGACAGGCGAACACCGGGGAGCTGTTTTTT; V: TRBV7-6; J: TRBJ2-2; D: TRBD1; size: .
CDR3: CASRPALRDKQFF; DNA: TGTGCCAGCAGGCCAGCTCTCCGGGATAAGCAGTTCTTC; V: TRBV12-3/TRBV12-4; J: TRBJ2-1; D: .; size: .
CDR3: CASSLALGGGSYEQYF; DNA: TGTGCCAGCAGCTTAGCGTTGGGAGGGGGGTCCTACGAGCAGTACTTC; V: TRBV7-9; J: TRBJ2-7; D: .; size: .
CDR3: CASSLPTSRGTGELFF; DNA: TGCGCCAGCAGCTTACCGACTAGCCGGGGCACCGGGGAGCTGTTTTTT; V: TRBV5-1; J: TRBJ2-2; D: TRBD2; size: .
CDR3: CASSPPTGYGYTF; DNA: TGTGCCAGTAGTCCCCCAACAGGGTATGGCTACACCTTC; V: TRBV19; J: TRBJ1-2; D: .; size: .
CDR3: CASSPAITDTQYF; DNA: TGTGCCAGCAGCCCGGCCATCACAGATACGCAGTATTTT; V: TRBV7-3; J: TRBJ2-3; D: .; size: .
CDR3: CASSQAGLIQPQHF; DNA: TGTGCCAGCAGCCAGGCAGGGTTGATTCAGCCCCAGCATTTT; V: TRBV3-1/TRBV3-2; J: TRBJ1-5; D: .; size: .
CDR3: CASSQTSGGVGEQYF; DNA: TGTGCCAGCAGCCAGACTAGCGGGGGAGTCGGCGAGCAGTACTTC; V: TRBV11-2; J: TRBJ2-7; D: TRBD2; size: .
CDR3: CASSRGNSPLHF; DNA: TGTGCCAGCAGCCGAGGAAATTCACCCCTCCACTTT; V: TRBV7-8; J: TRBJ1-6; D: .; size: .
CDR3: CASSLGTGPRETQYF; DNA: TGCGCCAGCAGCTTGGGTACAGGCCCGAGAGAGACCCAGTACTTC; V: TRBV5-1; J: TRBJ2-5; D: .; size: .
CDR3: CASSQRETGEAFF; DNA: TGTGCCAGCAGCCAGCGAGAGACTGGTGAAGCTTTCTTT; V: TRBV3-1/TRBV3-2; J: TRBJ1-1; D: .; size: once
CDR3: CASSTGFSREQYF; DNA: TGTGCCAGCTCGACAGGTTTTTCTCGGGAGCAGTACTTC; V: TRBV28; J: TRBJ2-7; D: .; size: .
CDR3: CASSLVGADTQYF; DNA: TGCGCCAGCAGCTTGGTCGGTGCGGATACGCAGTATTTT; V: TRBV5-1; J: TRBJ2-3; D: .; size: .
CDR3: CASNPYPTGAIGYTF; DNA: TGTGCCAGCAACCCGTACCCGACCGGGGCTATTGGCTACACCTTC; V: TRBV27; J: TRBJ1-2; D: .; size: .
CDR3: CASERNYGYTF; DNA: TGTGCCAGCGAGAGAAACTATGGCTACACCTTC; V: TRBV6-5; J: TRBJ1-2; D: .; size: .
CDR3: CASSEALMVSPLHF; DNA: TGTGCCAGCAGTGAAGCGCTTATGGTTTCACCCCTCCACTTT; V: TRBV2; J: TRBJ1-6; D: .; size: .
CDR3: CASSSLLPPGTGFFTDTQYF; DNA: TGTGCCAGCAGTTCACTCCTCCCACCTGGGACAGGGTTTTTCACAGATACGCAGTATTTT; V: TRBV27; J: TRBJ2-3; D: TRBD1; size: .